A single T cell receptor beta chain is shown here with its context. Its antigen remains unidentified. The data were taken from a study of blood T cells in healthy people across ages. Points from the study as a whole: Observed TCR beta diversity per million T cells went down as age went up. This fall followed a roughly linear course with age.

The length of the CDR3 is 14 residues. From germline, CDR1 is LGHNA and CDR2 YNFKEQ. V lost 0 bases, J lost 1 base, and 6 bases lay in between. Next came a second PCR, run for about 6 to 12 cycles, which used a sample-barcoded 5' primer along with a J-beta primer mix. Template switching added a 12-random-nucleotide identifier to every cDNA molecule. TCRdb reanalysed the 5' RACE reads using MiXCR and keeps one entry per CDR3 protein. The data contain fewer than 1,200,000 distinct CDR3 sequences, approximately 25% of them seen just once; the ten biggest clones take up about 0.69%. This sample was also put to use in a study of T cells of mothers and their children. That paper states: In each mother, TCR beta CDR3 reads exceeded 8 million; in each child, they numbered approximately 3 million.

The TCR sequence derives from a girl aged 2 to 10 in good health. The chain carries TRBV4-2 and TRBJ2-5; D gene unclear. The source material was blood. CDR3 nucleotide sequence: TGTGCCAGCAGCCAAGAGAAACTCCAAGAGACCCAGTACTTC. This gives the protein CASSQEKLQETQYF.